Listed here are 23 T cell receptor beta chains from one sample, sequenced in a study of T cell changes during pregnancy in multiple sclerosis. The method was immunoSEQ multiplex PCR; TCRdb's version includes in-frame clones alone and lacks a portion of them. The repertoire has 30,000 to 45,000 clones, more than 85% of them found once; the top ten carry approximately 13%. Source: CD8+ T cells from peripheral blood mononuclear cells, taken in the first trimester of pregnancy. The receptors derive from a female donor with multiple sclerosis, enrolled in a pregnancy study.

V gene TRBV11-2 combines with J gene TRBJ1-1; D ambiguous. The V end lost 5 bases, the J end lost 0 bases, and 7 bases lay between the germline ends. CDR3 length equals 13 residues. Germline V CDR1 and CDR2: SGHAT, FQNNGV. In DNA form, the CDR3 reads TGTGCCAGCAGCCACTCCATGAACACTGAAGCTTTCTTT. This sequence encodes CASSHSMNTEAFF.

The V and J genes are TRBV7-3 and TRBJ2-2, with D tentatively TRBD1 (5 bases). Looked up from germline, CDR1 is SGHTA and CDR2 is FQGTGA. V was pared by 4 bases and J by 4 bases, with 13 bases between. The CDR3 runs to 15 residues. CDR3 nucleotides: TGTGCCAGCAGCTGGACCCTCGACAGCACCGGGGAGCTGTTTTTT. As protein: CASSWTLDSTGELFF.

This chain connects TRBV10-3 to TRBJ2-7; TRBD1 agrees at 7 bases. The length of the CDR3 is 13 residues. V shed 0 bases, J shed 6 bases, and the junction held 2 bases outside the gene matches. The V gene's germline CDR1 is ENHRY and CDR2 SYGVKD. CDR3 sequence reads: CAISESSGGEQYF. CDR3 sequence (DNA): TGTGCCATCAGTGAGTCGTCAGGGGGCGAGCAGTACTTC.

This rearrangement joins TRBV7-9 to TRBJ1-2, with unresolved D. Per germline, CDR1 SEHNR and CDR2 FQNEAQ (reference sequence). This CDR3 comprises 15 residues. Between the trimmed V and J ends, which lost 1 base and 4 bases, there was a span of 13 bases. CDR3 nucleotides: TGTGCCAGCAGCTTAGAGGGTGAAGGGAGCTATGGCTACACCTTC. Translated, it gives CASSLEGEGSYGYTF. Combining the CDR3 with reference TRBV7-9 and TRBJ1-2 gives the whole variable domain DTGVSQNPRHKITKRGQNVTFRCDPISEHNRLYWYRQTLGQGPEFLTYFQNEAQLEKSRLLSDRFSAERPKGSFSTLEIQRTEQGDSAMYLCASSLEGEGSYGYTFGSGTRLTVV.

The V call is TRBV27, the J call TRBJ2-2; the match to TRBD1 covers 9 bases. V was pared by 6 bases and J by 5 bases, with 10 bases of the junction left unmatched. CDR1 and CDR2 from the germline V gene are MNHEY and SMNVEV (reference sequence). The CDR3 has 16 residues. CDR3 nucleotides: TGTGCCAGCAGGCCTCCGGGACAGGGAATAACCGGGGAGCTGTTTTTT. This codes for CASRPPGQGITGELFF.

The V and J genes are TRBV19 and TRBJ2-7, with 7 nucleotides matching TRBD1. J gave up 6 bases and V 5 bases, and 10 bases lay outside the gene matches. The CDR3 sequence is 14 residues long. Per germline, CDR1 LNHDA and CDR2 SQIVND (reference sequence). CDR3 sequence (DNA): TGTGCCAGTAGTCCTGGGACAGTGTATTCCGAGCAGTACTTC. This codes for CASSPGTVYSEQYF.

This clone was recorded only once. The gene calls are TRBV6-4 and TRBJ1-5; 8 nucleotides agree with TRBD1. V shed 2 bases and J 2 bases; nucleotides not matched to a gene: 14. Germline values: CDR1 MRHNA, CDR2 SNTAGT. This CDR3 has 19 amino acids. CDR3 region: CASSDNDRGSWYGNQPQHF. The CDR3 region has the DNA TGTGCCAGCAGTGACAACGACAGGGGCTCTTGGTATGGCAATCAGCCCCAGCATTTT.

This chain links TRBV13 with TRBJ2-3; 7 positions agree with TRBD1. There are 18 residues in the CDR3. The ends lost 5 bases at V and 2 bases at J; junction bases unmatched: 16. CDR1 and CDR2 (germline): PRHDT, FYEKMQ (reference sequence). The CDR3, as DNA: TGTGCCAGCAGCCCATCGGGTCCCCCAGGGGGTATCACAGATACGCAGTATTTT. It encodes CASSPSGPPGGITDTQYF.

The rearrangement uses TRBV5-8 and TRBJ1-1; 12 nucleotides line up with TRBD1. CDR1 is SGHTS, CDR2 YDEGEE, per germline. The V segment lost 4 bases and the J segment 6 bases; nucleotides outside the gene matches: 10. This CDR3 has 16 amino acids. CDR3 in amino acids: CASSTLPGQGAAEAFF. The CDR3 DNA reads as TGTGCCAGCAGCACACTACCGGGACAGGGGGCTGCTGAAGCTTTCTTT.

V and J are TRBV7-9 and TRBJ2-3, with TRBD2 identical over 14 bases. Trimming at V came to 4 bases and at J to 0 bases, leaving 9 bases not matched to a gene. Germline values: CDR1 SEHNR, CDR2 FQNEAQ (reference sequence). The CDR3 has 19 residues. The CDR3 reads CASSSWTSGGLTSTDTQYF. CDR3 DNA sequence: TGTGCCAGCAGCTCCTGGACTAGCGGGGGGCTCACTAGCACAGATACGCAGTATTTT. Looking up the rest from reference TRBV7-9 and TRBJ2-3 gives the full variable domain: DTGVSQNPRHKITKRGQNVTFRCDPISEHNRLYWYRQTLGQGPEFLTYFQNEAQLEKSRLLSDRFSAERPKGSFSTLEIQRTEQGDSAMYLCASSSWTSGGLTSTDTQYFGPGTRLTVL.

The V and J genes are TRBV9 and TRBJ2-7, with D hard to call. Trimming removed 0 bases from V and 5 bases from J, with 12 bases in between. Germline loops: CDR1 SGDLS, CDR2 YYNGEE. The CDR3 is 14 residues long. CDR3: CASSVDVVSDEQYF. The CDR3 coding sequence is TGTGCCAGCAGCGTAGACGTCGTCAGCGACGAGCAGTACTTC.

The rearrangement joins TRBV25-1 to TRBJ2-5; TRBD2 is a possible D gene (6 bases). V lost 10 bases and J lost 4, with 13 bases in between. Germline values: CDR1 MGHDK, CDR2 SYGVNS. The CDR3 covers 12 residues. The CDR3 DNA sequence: TGTGCCACCGAAAGGCGGGGAGAGACCCAGTACTTC. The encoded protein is CATERRGETQYF.

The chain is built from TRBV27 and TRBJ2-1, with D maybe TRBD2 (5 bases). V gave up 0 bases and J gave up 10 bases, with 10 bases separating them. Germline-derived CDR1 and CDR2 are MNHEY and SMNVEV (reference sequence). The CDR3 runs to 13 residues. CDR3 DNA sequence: TGTGCCAGCAGTTTATCGAGCGGACCCGAGCAGTTCTTC. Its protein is CASSLSSGPEQFF.

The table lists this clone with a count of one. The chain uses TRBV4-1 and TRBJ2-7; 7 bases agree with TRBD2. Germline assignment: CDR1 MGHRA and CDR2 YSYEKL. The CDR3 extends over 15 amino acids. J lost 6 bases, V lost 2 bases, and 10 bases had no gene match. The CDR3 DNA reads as TGCGCCAGCAGCCAATACGGGGGGTGGCAGGGCGAGCAGTACTTC. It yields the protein CASSQYGGWQGEQYF.

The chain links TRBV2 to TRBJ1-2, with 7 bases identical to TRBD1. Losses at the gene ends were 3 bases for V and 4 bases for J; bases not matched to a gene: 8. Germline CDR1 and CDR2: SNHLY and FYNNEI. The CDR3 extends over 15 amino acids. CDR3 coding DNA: TGTGCCAGCAGTGAGCGGGACAGAACCTCCTATGGCTACACCTTC. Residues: CASSERDRTSYGYTF.

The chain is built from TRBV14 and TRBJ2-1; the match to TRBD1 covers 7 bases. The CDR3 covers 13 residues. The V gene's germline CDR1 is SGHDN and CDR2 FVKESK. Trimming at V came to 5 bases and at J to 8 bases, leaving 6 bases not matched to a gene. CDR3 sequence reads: CASSSHRGDEQFF. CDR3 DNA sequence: TGTGCCAGCAGCAGTCACAGGGGCGATGAGCAGTTCTTC.

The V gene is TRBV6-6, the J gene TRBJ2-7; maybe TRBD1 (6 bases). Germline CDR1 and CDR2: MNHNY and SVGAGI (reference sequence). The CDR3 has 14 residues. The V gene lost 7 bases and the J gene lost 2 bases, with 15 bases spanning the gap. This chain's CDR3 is CASTDKDSPYEQYF. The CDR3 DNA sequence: TGTGCCAGCACCGATAAGGACAGTCCCTACGAGCAGTACTTC.

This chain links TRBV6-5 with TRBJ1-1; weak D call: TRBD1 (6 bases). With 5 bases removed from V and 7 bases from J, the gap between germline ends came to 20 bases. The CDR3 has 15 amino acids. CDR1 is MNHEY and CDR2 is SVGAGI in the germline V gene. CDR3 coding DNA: TGTGCCAGCAGTGCGAAGGGGGTCCTGAACCGTGAAGCTTTCTTT. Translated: CASSAKGVLNREAFF.

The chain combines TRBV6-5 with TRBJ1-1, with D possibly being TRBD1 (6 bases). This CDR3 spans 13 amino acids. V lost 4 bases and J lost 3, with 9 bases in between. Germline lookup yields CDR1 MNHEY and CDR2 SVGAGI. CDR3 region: CASSSTGYTEAFF. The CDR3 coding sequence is TGTGCCAGCAGTTCCACAGGGTACACTGAAGCTTTCTTT.

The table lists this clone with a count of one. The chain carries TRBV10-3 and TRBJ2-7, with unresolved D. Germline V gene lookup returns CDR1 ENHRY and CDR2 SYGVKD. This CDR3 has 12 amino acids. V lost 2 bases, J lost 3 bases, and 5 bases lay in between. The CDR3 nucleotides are TGTGCCATCAGTGAGCCTAACTACGAGCAGTACTTC. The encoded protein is CAISEPNYEQYF.

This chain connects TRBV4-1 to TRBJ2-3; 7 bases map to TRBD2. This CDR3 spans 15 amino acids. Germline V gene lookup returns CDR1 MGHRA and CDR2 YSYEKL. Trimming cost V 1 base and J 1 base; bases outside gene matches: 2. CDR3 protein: CASSQVAGGTDTQYF. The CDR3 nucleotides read TGCGCCAGCAGCCAAGTAGCGGGTGGCACAGATACGCAGTATTTT.

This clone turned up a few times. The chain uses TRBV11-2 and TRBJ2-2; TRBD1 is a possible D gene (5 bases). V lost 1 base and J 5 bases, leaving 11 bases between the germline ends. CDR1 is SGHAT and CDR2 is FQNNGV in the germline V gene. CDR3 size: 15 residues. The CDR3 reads CASSLVGRATGELFF. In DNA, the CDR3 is TGTGCCAGCAGCTTAGTGGGCAGGGCGACCGGGGAGCTGTTTTTT.

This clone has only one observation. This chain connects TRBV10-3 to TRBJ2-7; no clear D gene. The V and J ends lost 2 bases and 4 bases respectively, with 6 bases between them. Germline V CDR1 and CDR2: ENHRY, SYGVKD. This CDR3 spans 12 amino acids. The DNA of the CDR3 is TGTGCCATCAGTGAGGAAGCATACGAGCAGTACTTC. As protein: CAISEEAYEQYF.